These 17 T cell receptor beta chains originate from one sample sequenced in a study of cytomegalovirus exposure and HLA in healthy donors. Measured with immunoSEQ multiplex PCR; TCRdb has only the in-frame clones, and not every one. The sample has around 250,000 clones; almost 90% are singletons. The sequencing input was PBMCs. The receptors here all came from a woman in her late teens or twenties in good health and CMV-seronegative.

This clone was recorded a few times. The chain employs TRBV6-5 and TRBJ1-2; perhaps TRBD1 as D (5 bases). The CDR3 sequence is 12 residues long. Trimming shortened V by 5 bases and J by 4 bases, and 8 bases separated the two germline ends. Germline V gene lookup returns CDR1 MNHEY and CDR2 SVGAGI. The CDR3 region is CASSHGGYGYTF. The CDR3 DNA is TGTGCCAGCAGTCACGGGGGCTATGGCTACACCTTC.

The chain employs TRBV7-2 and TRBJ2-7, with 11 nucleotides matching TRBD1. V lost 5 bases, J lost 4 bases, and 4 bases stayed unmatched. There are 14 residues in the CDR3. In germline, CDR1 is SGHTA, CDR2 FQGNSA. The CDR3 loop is CASSRTGGGYEQYV. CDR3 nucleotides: TGTGCCAGCAGCCGGACAGGGGGCGGTTACGAGCAGTACGTC.

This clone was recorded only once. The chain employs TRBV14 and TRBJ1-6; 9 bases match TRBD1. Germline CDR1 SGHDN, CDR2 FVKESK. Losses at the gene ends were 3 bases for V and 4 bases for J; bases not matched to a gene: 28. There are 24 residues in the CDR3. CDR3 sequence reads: CASSHSTGTGYIPQYFDYNSPLHF. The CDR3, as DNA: TGTGCCAGCAGCCACTCAACCGGGACAGGGTATATTCCCCAATATTTCGATTATAATTCACCCCTCCACTTT. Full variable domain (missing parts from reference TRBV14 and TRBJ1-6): EAGVTQFPSHSVIEKGQTVTLRCDPISGHDNLYWYRRVMGKEIKFLLHFVKESKQDESGMPNNRFLAERTGGTYSTLKVQPAELEDSGVYFCASSHSTGTGYIPQYFDYNSPLHFGNGTRLTVT.

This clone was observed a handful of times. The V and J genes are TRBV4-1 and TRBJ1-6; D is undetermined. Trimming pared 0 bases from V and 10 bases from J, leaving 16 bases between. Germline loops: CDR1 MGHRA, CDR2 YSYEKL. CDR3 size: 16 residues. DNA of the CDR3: TGCGCCAGCAGCCAAGAGACGGGAAGCAATATGTCACCCCTCCACTTT. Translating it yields CASSQETGSNMSPLHF.

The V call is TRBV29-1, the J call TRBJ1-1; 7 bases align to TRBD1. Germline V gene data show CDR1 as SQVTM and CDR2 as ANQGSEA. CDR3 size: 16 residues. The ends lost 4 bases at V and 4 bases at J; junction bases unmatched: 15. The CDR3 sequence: CSVVIRGFRRGTEAFF. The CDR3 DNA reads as TGCAGCGTTGTGATCAGGGGGTTCAGGCGCGGCACTGAAGCTTTCTTT.

CDR3 amino acids: CATLSLGPSGNTIYF. The DNA of the CDR3 is TGTGCCACCTTATCCCTGGGCCCCTCTGGAAACACCATATATTTT. This chain connects TRBV7-9 to TRBJ1-3; no reliable D call. The germline CDR1 and CDR2 sequences are SEHNR and FQNEAQ (reference sequence). The CDR3 loop spans 15 amino acids. V was trimmed by 10 bases and J by 0 bases, leaving 16 bases between them.

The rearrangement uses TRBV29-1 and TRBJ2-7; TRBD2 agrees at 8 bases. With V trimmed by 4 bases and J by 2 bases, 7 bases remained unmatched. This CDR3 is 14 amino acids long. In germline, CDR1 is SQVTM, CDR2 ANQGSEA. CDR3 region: CSVAQMGLAYEQYF. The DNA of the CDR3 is TGCAGCGTTGCCCAAATGGGACTAGCCTACGAGCAGTACTTC.

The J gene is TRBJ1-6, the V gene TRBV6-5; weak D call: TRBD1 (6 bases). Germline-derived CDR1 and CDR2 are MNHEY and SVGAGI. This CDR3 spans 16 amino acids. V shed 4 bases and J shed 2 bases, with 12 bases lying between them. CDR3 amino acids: CASSLLTGAYNSPLHF. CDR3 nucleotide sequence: TGTGCCAGCAGTTTGTTGACAGGAGCCTATAATTCACCCCTCCACTTT.

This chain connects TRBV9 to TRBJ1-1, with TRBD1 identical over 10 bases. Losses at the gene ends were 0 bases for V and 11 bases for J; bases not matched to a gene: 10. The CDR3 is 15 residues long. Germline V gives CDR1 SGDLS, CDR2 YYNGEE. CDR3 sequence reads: CASSVGLLLGQGAFF. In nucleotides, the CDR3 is TGTGCCAGCAGCGTAGGTCTTCTGTTGGGACAGGGGGCTTTCTTT.

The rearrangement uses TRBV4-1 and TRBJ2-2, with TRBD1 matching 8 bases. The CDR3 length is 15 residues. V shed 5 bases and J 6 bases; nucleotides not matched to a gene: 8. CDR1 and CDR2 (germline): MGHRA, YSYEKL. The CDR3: CASSADRARAGELFF. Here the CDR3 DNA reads TGCGCCAGCAGCGCGGACAGGGCTAGGGCCGGGGAGCTGTTTTTT.

CDR3 in DNA: TGTGCCAGCAGTTTAGCGGGGGGGTTATTACTTAGCACAGATACGCAGTATTTT. Its protein is CASSLAGGLLLSTDTQYF. The chain is built from TRBV28 and TRBJ2-3; 9 bases match TRBD2. This CDR3 has 18 residues. Germline V CDR1 and CDR2: MDHEN, SYDVKM. J lost 0 bases, V lost 2 bases, and 9 bases had no gene match.

The CDR3 region is CATSSNSWTGRQETQYF. The CDR3 DNA reads as TGTGCCACCAGCAGCAATAGCTGGACAGGCCGCCAAGAGACCCAGTACTTC. J is TRBJ2-5 and V is TRBV15, with 7 bases that match TRBD1. Germline V gene data show CDR1 as LNHNV and CDR2 as YYDKDF (reference sequence). The trim removed 3 bases at V and 1 base at J, leaving 11 bases unmatched. This CDR3 region has 17 residues.

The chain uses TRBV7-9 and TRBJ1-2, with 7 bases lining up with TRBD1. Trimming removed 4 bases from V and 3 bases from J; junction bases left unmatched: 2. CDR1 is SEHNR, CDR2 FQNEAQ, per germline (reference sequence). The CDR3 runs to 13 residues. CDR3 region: CASSSGTDYGYTF. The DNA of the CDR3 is TGTGCCAGCAGCTCAGGGACAGACTATGGCTACACCTTC.

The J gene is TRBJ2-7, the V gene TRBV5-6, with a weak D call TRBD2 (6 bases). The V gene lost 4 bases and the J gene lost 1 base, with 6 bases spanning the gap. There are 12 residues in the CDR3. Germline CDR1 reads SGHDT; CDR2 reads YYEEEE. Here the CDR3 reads CASSRESYEQYV. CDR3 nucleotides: TGTGCCAGCAGCCGGGAGTCCTACGAGCAGTACGTC.

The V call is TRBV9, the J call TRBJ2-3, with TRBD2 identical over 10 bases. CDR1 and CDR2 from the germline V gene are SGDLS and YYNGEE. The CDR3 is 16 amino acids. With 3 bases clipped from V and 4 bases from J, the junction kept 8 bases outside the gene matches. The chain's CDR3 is CASSALAGVSSDTQYF. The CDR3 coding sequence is TGTGCCAGCAGCGCCCTAGCGGGGGTAAGCTCAGATACGCAGTATTTT. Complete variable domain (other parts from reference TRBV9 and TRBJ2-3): DSGVTQTPKHLITATGQRVTLRCSPRSGDLSVYWYQQSLDQGLQFLIQYYNGEERAKGNILERFSAQQFPDLHSELNLSSLELGDSALYFCASSALAGVSSDTQYFGPGTRLTVL.

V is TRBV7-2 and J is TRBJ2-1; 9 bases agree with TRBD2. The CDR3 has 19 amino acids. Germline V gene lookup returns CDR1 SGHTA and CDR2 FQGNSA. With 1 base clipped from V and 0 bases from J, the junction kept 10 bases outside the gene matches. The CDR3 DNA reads TGTGCCAGCAGCTTAGGACTAGCGGTCCTGGAGAGCTCCTACAATGAGCAGTTCTTC. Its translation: CASSLGLAVLESSYNEQFF. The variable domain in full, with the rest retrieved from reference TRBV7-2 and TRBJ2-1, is GAGVSQSPSNKVTEKGKDVELRCDPISGHTALYWYRQSLGQGLEFLIYFQGNSAPDKSGLPSDRFSAERTGGSVSTLTIQRTQQEDSAVYLCASSLGLAVLESSYNEQFFGPGTRLTVL.

The CDR3 loop reads CASTGLSSYEQYF. CDR3 nucleotides: TGTGCCTCGACAGGATTAAGCTCCTACGAGCAGTACTTC. This chain links TRBV30 with TRBJ2-7; weak D call: TRBD1 (6 bases). Germline CDR1 reads GTSNPN; CDR2 reads SVGIG (reference sequence). The CDR3 extends over 13 amino acids. Trimming shortened V by 7 bases and J by 0 bases, and 13 bases separated the two germline ends.